This is a list of T cell receptor beta chains from one sample in a study of blood T cell repertoires in COVID-19. Only in-frame clones appear in the TCRdb table, and some are missing; sequencing was by immunoSEQ multiplex PCR. The sample yields more than 250,000 clones, approximately 85% seen once. Source material: peripheral blood. The receptors originated from a woman aged 50 to 60 with acute or convalescent COVID-19. CDR3s include the opening cysteine and the closing phenylalanine or tryptophan. Each record gives: J gene, V gene, D gene, clone size, CDR3 protein, CDR3 DNA. A D gene is named only where the DNA matches it firmly. Size is omitted from some rows. Given values are once, few, many or a class for expanded clones.

J gene: TRBJ2-7
V gene: TRBV4-1
D gene: TRBD2
clone size: NA
CDR3 protein: CASSPTPGLAGSYEQYF
CDR3 DNA: TGCGCCAGCAGCCCTACGCCGGGACTAGCGGGGTCCTACGAGCAGTACTTC

J gene: TRBJ1-1
V gene: TRBV5-1
D gene: NA
clone size: few
CDR3 protein: CASSLAGAAEAFF
CDR3 DNA: TGCGCCAGCAGCTTGGCAGGGGCGGCTGAAGCTTTCTTT

J gene: TRBJ2-7
V gene: TRBV4-1
D gene: NA
clone size: NA
CDR3 protein: CASSRQGRSYEQYF
CDR3 DNA: TGCGCCAGCAGCCGGCAGGGAAGGTCCTACGAGCAGTACTTC

J gene: TRBJ2-7
V gene: TRBV6-2/TRBV6-3
D gene: NA
clone size: NA
CDR3 protein: CASSYSSGSFYEQYF
CDR3 DNA: TGTGCCAGCAGTTATTCCTCAGGGTCCTTCTACGAGCAGTACTTC

J gene: TRBJ1-2
V gene: TRBV2
D gene: TRBD1
clone size: NA
CDR3 protein: CASSEAGTGGVSSDYGYTF
CDR3 DNA: TGTGCCAGCAGTGAAGCCGGGACAGGGGGCGTAAGTTCGGACTATGGCTACACCTTC

J gene: TRBJ2-7
V gene: TRBV4-3
D gene: TRBD2
clone size: NA
CDR3 protein: CASSQELAGALGQYF
CDR3 DNA: TGCGCCAGCAGCCAAGAACTAGCGGGAGCATTGGGGCAGTACTTC

J gene: TRBJ2-4
V gene: TRBV2
D gene: NA
clone size: NA
CDR3 protein: CAMMTENIQYF
CDR3 DNA: TGTGCCATGATGACAGAAAACATTCAGTACTTC

J gene: TRBJ2-7
V gene: TRBV21-1
D gene: NA
clone size: NA
CDR3 protein: CASSKGDRGTSGRHSSYEQYF
CDR3 DNA: TGTGCCAGCAGCAAAGGGGACCGCGGGACTAGCGGGAGGCATTCCTCCTACGAGCAGTACTTC

J gene: TRBJ2-1
V gene: TRBV7-9
D gene: TRBD1
clone size: once
CDR3 protein: CASKGTGVNEQFF
CDR3 DNA: TGTGCCAGCAAGGGAACAGGGGTCAATGAGCAGTTCTTC

J gene: TRBJ1-1
V gene: TRBV18
D gene: NA
clone size: once
CDR3 protein: CASSPPGQQNTEAFF
CDR3 DNA: TGTGCCAGCTCACCACCGGGCCAGCAGAACACTGAAGCTTTCTTT